This TCR beta chain was sequenced for a study of cytomegalovirus exposure and HLA in healthy donors. This clone was counted between two and nine times. PCR was performed using 60 Vbeta and 13 Jbeta primers. The protocol was immunoSEQ multiplex PCR, while the TCRdb copy is restricted to in-frame clones and leaves out a portion. The sample yields 180,000 or so clones, 75% to 85% seen once. Source material: PBMCs. The clonotype originates from a man between 18 and 35 years old in good health and CMV-seronegative.

CDR3 loop: CASSCQGLAPGTDTQYF. CDR3 sequence (DNA): TGCGCCAGCTCGTGCCAAGGACTAGCTCCCGGCACAGATACGCAGTATTTT. V gene TRBV23-1 combines with J gene TRBJ2-3; TRBD2 matches 8 bases. TRBV23-1 is an ORF, with its function uncertain. Trimming cost V 8 bases and J 1 base; bases outside gene matches: 14. The CDR3 sequence is 17 residues long.